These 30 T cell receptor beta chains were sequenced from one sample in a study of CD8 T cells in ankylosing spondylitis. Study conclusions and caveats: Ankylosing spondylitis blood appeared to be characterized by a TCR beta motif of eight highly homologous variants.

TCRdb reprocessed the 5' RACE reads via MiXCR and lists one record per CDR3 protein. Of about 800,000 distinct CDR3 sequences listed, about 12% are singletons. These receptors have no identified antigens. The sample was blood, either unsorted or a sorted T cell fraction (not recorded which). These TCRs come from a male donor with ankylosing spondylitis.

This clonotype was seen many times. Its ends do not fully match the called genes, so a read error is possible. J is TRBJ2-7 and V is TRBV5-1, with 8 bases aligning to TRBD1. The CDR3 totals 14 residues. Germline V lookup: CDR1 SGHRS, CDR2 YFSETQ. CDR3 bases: TGTGCCAGCTCCTCCGGGACAGGAGCCTACGAGCAGTACTTC. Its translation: CASSSGTGAYEQYF.

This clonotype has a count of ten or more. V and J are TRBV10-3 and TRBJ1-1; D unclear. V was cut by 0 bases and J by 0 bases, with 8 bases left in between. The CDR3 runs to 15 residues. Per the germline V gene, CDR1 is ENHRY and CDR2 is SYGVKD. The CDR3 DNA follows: TGTGCCATCAGTGAGTCAGGGCGAATGAACACTGAAGCTTTCTTT. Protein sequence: CAISESGRMNTEAFF.

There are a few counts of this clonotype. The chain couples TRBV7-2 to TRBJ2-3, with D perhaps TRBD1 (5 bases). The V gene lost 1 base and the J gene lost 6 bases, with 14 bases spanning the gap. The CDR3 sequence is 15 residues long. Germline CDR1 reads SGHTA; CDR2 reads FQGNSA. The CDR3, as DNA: TGTGCCAGCAGCTTAGGGTTCAGGGTTGGGGATACGCAGTATTTT. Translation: CASSLGFRVGDTQYF.

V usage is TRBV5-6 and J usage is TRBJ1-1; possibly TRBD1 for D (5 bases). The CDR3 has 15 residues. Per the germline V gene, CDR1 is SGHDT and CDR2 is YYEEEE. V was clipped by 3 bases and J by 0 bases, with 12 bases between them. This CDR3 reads CASSSFDRLNTEAFF. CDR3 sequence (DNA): TGTGCCAGCAGCTCTTTCGACAGATTGAACACTGAAGCTTTCTTT.

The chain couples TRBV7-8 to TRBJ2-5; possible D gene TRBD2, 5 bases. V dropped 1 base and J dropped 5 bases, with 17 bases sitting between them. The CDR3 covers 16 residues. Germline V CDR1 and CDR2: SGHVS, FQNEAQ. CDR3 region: CASSLVERFAGETQYF. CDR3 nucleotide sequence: TGTGCCAGCAGCTTAGTCGAGCGGTTCGCCGGGGAGACCCAGTACTTC. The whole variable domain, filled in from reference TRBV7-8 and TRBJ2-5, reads GAGVSQSPRYKVAKRGQDVALRCDPISGHVSLFWYQQALGQGPEFLTYFQNEAQLDKSGLPSDRFFAERPEGSVSTLKIQRTQQEDSAVYLCASSLVERFAGETQYFGPGTRLLVL.

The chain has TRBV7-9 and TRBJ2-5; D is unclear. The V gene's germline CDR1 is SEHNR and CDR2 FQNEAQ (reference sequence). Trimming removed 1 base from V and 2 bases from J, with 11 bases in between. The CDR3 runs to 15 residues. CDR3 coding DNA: TGTGCCAGCAGCTTAGGGGCAGCTCTTCAAGAGACCCAGTACTTC. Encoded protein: CASSLGAALQETQYF.

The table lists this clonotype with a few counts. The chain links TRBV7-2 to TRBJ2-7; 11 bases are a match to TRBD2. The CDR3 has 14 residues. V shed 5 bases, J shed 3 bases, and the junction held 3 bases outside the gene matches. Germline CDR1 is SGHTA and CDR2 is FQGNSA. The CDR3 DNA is TGTGCCAGCAGCACTAGCGGGAGTGGCTACGAGCAGTACTTC. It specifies CASSTSGSGYEQYF.

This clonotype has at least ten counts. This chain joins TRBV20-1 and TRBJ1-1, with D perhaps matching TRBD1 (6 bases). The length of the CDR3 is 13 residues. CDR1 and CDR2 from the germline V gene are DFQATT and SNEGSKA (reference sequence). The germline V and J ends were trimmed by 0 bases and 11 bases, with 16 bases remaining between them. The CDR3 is CSARDATGKTAFF. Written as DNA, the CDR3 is TGCAGTGCTAGAGATGCTACAGGGAAAACGGCTTTCTTT.

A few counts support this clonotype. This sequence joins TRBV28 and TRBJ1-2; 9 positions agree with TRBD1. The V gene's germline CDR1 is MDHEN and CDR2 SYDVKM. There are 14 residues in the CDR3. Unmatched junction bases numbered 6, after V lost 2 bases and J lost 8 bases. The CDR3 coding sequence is TGTGCCAGCAGTTTAACAGGGGGCGCGAACGGCTACACCTTC. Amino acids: CASSLTGGANGYTF.

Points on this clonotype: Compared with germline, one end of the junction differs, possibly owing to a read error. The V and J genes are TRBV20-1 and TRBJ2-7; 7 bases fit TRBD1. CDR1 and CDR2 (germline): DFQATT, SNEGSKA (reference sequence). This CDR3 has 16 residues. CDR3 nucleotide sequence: TGCTGTGCTAAGGGGGCGAGCTCGTCTATTCGTTCCGAGCAGTACTTC. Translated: CCAKGASSSIRSEQYF.

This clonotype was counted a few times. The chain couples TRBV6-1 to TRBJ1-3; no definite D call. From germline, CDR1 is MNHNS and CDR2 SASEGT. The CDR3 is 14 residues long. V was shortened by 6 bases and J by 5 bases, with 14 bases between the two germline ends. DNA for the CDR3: TGTGCCAGCAGCCGGAGACCGCCGCGAAACACCATATATTTT. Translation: CASSRRPPRNTIYF.

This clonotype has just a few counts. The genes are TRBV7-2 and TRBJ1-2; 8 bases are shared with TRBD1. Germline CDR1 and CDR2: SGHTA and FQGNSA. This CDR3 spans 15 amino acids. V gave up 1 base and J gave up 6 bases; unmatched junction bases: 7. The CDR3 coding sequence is TGTGCCAGCAGCTTAGGTCCGACAGGGGATGATGGCTACACCTTC. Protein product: CASSLGPTGDDGYTF.

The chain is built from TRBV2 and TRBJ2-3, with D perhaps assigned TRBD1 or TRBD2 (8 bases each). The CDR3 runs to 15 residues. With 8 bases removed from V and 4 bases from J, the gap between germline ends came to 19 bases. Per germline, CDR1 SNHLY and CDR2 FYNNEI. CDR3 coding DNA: TGTGCCAGCCTTAGCGGGACAGGTAGCTCAGATACGCAGTATTTT. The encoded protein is CASLSGTGSSDTQYF.

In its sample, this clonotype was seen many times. CDR3 DNA: TGCAGCGTTAAGGGGCCGGTAGATACGCAGTATTTT. Translated, it gives CSVKGPVDTQYF. This chain joins TRBV29-1 and TRBJ2-3; possibly TRBD1 for D (5 bases). CDR3 length: 12 amino acids. Trimming pared 5 bases from V and 5 bases from J, leaving 11 bases between. Per the germline V gene, CDR1 is SQVTM and CDR2 is ANQGSEA.

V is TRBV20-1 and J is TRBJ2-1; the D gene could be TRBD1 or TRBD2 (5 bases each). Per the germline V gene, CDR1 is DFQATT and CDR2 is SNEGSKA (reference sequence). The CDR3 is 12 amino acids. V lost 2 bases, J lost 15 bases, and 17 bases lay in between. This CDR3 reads CSARRGRGARFF. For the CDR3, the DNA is TGCAGTGCTAGAAGGGGCAGAGGGGCGAGGTTCTTC.

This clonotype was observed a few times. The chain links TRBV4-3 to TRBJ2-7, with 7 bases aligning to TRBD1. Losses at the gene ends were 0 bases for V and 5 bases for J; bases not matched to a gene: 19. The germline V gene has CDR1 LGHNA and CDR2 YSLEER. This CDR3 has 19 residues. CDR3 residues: CASSQDWPGGRTHQDEQYF. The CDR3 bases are TGCGCCAGCAGCCAAGATTGGCCAGGGGGTCGGACCCACCAGGACGAGCAGTACTTC.

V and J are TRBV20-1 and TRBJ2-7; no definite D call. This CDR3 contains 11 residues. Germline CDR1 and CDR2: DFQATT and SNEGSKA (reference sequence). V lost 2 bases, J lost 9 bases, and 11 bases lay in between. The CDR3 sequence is CSARQSRGQYF. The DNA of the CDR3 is TGCAGTGCTAGACAAAGCCGAGGGCAGTACTTC.

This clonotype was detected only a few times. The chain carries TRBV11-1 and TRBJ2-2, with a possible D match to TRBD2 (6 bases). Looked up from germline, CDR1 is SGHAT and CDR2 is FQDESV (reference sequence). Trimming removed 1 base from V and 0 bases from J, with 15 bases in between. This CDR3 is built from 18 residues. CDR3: CASSLVFGSGPNTGELFF. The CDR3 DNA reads TGTGCCAGCAGCTTAGTATTCGGTAGCGGACCGAACACCGGGGAGCTGTTTTTT.

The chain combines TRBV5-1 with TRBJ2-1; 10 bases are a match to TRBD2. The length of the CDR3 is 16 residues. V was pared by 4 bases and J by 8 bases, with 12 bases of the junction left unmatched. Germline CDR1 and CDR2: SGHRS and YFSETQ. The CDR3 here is CASSLLSGRSADEQFF. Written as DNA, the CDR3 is TGCGCCAGCAGCCTACTTAGCGGGAGGTCGGCCGATGAGCAGTTCTTC.

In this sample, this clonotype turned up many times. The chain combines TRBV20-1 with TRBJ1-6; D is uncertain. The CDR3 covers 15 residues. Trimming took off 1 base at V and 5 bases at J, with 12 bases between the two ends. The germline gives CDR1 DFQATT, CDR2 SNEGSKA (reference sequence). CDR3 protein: CSARAERANNSPLHF. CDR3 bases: TGCAGTGCTAGAGCGGAAAGGGCTAATAATTCACCCCTCCACTTT.

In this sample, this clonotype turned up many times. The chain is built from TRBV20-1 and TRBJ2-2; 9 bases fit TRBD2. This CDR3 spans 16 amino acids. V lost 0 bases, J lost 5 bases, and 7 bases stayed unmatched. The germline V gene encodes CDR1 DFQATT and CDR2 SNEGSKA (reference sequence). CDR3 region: CSARDVSGSHTGELFF. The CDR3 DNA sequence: TGCAGTGCTAGAGATGTTAGCGGGAGTCATACCGGGGAGCTGTTTTTT.

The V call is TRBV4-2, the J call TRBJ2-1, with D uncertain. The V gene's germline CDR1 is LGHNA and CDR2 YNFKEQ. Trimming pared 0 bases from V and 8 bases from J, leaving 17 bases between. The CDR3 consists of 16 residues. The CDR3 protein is CASSQDRSADLDEQFF. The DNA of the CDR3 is TGTGCCAGCAGCCAAGATAGAAGCGCTGATCTCGATGAGCAGTTCTTC.

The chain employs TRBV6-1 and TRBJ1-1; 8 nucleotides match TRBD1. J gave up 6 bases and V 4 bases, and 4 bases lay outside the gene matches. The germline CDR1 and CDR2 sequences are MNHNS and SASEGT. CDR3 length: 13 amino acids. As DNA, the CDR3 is TGTGCCAGCAGTGGGCAGGGGGCCCCTGAAGCTTTCTTT. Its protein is CASSGQGAPEAFF.

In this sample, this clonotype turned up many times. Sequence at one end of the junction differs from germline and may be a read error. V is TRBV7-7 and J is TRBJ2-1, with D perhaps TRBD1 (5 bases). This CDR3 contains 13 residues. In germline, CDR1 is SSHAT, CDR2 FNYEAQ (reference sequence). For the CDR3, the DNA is TGTGCTAGCAGTTCAGGGCCAGTTAATGAGCAGTTCTTC. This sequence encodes CASSSGPVNEQFF.

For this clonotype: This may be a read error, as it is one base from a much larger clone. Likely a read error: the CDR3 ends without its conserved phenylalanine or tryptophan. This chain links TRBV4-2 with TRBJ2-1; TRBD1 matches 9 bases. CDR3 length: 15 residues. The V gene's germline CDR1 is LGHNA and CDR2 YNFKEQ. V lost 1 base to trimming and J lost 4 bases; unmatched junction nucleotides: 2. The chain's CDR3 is CASSQAGTGYNEQFL. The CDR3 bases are TGTGCCAGCAGCCAAGCCGGGACAGGGTACAATGAGCAGTTCCTC.

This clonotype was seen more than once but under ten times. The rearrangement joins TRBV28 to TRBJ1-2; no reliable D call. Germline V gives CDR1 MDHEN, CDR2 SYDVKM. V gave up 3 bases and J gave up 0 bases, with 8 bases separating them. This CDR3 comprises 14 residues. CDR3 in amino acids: CASSLARTNYGYTF. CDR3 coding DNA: TGTGCCAGCAGTTTGGCACGGACTAACTATGGCTACACCTTC.

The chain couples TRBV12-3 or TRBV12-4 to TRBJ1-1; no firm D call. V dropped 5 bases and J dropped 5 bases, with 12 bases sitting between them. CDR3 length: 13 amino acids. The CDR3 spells CASSTRRETEAFF. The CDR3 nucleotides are TGTGCCAGCAGTACCCGCCGGGAAACTGAAGCTTTCTTT.

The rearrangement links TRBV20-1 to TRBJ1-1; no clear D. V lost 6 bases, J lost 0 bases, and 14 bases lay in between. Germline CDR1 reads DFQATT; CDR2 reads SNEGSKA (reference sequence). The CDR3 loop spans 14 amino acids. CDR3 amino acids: CSARIAWMNTEAFF. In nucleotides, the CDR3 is TGCAGTGCCAGGATAGCATGGATGAACACTGAAGCTTTCTTT.

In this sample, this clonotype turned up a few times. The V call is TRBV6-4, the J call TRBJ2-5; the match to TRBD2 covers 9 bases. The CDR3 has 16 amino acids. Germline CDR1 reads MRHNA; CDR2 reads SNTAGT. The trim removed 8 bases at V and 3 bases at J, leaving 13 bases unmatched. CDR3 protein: CASGAGGLPLEETQYF. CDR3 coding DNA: TGTGCCAGCGGTGCGGGGGGGTTACCCTTGGAAGAGACCCAGTACTTC.

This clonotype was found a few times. The CDR3 loop is CASSLSSQRTTGQYF. The CDR3 DNA is TGTGCCAGCAGCTTATCTTCACAGCGAACGACGGGGCAGTACTTC. The chain is built from TRBV7-2 and TRBJ2-7; the D is unclear. Trimming pared 2 bases from V and 9 bases from J, leaving 20 bases between. This CDR3 contains 15 residues. Germline-derived CDR1 and CDR2 are SGHTA and FQGNSA. The full variable domain, with the rest looked up from reference TRBV7-2 and TRBJ2-7, is GAGVSQSPSNKVTEKGKDVELRCDPISGHTALYWYRQSLGQGLEFLIYFQGNSAPDKSGLPSDRFSAERTGGSVSTLTIQRTQQEDSAVYLCASSLSSQRTTGQYFGPGTRLTVT.